The clone carrying this T cell receptor beta chain has just one count. These data are taken from a study of blood T cell repertoires in COVID-19. In the study overall: PBMCs, B-cell-depleted T cells, or T cells were the source of the cDNA or gDNA that made up the material.

In germline, CDR1 is MGHDK, CDR2 SYGVNS. There are 14 residues in the CDR3. Trimming at V came to 6 bases and at J to 12 bases, leaving 9 bases not matched to a gene. Original methodology: The assay estimated nucleated cells by amplifying reference gene primers. The data were produced by immunoSEQ multiplex PCR, yet TCRdb's version contains in-frame clones alone and is incomplete. The DNA was the basis for D and trimming; V, J and clone size are from that table. The sample comprises about 260,000 clones, 87% of which are singletons, and 2% to 2.5% rests with the top ten. This chain joins TRBV25-1 and TRBJ1-6; 9 bases line up with TRBD1. This receptor was taken from a woman between 45 and 60 years old who had recovered from COVID-19. The material sequenced was peripheral blood. In nucleotides, the CDR3 is TGTGCCAGCAGCCTCCCGGGACAGGGCCGACCCCTCCACTTT. Residues: CASSLPGQGRPLHF.